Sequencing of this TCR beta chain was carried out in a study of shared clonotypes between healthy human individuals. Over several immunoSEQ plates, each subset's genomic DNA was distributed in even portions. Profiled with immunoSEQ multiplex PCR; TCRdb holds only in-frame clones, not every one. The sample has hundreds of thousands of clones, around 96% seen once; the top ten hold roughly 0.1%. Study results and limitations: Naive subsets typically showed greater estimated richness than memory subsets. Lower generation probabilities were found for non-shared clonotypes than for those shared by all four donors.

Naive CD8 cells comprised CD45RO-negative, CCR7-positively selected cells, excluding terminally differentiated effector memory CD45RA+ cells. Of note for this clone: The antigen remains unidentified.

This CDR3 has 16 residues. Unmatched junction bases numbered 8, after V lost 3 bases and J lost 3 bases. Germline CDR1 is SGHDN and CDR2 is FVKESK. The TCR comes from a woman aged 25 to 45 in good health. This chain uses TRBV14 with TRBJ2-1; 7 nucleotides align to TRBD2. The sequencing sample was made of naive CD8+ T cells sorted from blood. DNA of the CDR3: TGTGCCAGCAGCCAGGCCAGCGGGATAGTCTACAATGAGCAGTTCTTC. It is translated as CASSQASGIVYNEQFF.